This T cell receptor beta chain was identified during a study of shared T cell receptors in the human thymus. TCRdb's table, derived via immunoSEQ multiplex PCR, lists solely in-frame clones and lacks some. The top ten clones hold 0.015% to 0.02% of a sample with around 340,000 clones, 85% to 95% of them seen once. This CDR3 has 22 amino acids. Germline values: CDR1 SGHVS, CDR2 FQNEAQ. With V trimmed by 3 bases and J by 1 base, 22 bases remained unmatched. The sequenced sample consisted of thymocytes. The chain recombines TRBV7-8 with TRBJ2-7; 12 nucleotides line up with TRBD2. The sequence was collected from a human donor. As DNA, the CDR3 is TGTGCCAGCAGCTTGGGCGGACAGGGGGAGGCTAGCGGGAGGGTTTATTCCTACGAGCAGTACTTC. Translating it yields CASSLGGQGEASGRVYSYEQYF.